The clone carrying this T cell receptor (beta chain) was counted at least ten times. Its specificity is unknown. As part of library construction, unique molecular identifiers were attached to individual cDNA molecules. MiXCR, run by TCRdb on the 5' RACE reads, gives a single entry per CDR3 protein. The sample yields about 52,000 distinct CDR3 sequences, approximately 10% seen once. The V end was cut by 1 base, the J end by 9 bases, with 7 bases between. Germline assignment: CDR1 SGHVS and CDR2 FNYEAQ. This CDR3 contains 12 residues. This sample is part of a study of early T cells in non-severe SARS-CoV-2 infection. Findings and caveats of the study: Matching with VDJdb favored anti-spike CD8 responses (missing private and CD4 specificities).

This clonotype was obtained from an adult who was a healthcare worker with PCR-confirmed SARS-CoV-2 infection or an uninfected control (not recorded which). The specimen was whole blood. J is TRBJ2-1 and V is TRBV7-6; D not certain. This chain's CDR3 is CASSLVSAEQFF. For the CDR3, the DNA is TGTGCCAGCAGCTTAGTGAGTGCTGAGCAGTTCTTC.